This T cell receptor beta chain derives from a study of blood T cells in healthy people across ages. Study-wide results and limits: In long-lived donors, naive CD4+ cell counts and diversity exceeded those of aged donors. Measured against age, TCR beta diversity per million T cells decreased in a roughly linear manner. Diversity of TCR beta correlated strongly with naive T cell percentage.

On this clonotype itself: Antigen unknown.

Samples each had at least 6 micrograms of total RNA extracted. A second PCR of 7 to 11 cycles used a sample-barcoded 5' primer and a J-beta primer mix. A single record per CDR3 protein comes from TCRdb applying MiXCR to the 5' RACE reads. The table has some 920,000 distinct CDR3 sequences, roughly 50% seen once. CDR1 is SGHTA, CDR2 FQGNSA, per germline. V dropped 0 bases and J dropped 7 bases, with 9 bases sitting between them. This CDR3 is built from 13 residues. The genes are TRBV7-2 and TRBJ1-1, with D perhaps TRBD1 (5 bases). Sequencing was done on a sample of blood. The TCR comes from a woman between 55 and 75 years old in good health. The CDR3 nucleotides read TGTGCCAGCAGCTTAGCTGGGGCCAATGAAGCTTTCTTT. Residues: CASSLAGANEAFF. Supplemented by reference TRBV7-2 and TRBJ1-1, the full variable domain reads GAGVSQSPSNKVTEKGKDVELRCDPISGHTALYWYRQSLGQGLEFLIYFQGNSAPDKSGLPSDRFSAERTGGSVSTLTIQRTQQEDSAVYLCASSLAGANEAFFGQGTRLTVV.